The next 17 T cell receptor beta chains were all read from a single sample in a study of cytomegalovirus exposure and HLA in healthy donors. A multiplex PCR was run with 60 Vbeta primers and 13 Jbeta primers. Generated by immunoSEQ multiplex PCR, the TCRdb table keeps only in-frame clones and is missing some. The sample yields around 94,000 clones, roughly three quarters seen once. Sequencing was carried out using PBMCs. Every receptor here comes from a male donor in good health and CMV-seropositive.

V and J are TRBV9 and TRBJ2-2, with 13 bases lining up with TRBD2. V trimming: 2 bases; J trimming: 7 bases; junction bases outside the gene matches: 5. Germline V lookup: CDR1 SGDLS, CDR2 YYNGEE. The CDR3 is 16 residues long. CDR3 loop: CASSVGTSGNVGELFF. CDR3 nucleotide sequence: TGTGCCAGCAGCGTGGGGACTAGCGGGAATGTCGGGGAGCTGTTTTTT.

Remarks on this clone: The junction shows a germline mismatch at one end, possibly a read error. The V call is TRBV5-6, the J call TRBJ2-4; D is uncertain. The germline CDR1 and CDR2 sequences are SGHDT and YYEEEE. This CDR3 contains 13 residues. The CDR3 sequence is CASTLGSRNIQYF. The CDR3 nucleotides read TGTGCCAGCACCTTGGGGTCCAGAAACATTCAGTACTTC. Full variable domain (rest looked up from reference TRBV5-6 and TRBJ2-4): DAGVTQSPTHLIKTRGQQVTLRCSPKSGHDTVSWYQQALGQGPQFIFQYYEEEERQRGNFPDRFSGHQFPNYSSELNVNALLLGDSALYLCASTLGSRNIQYFGAGTRLSVL.

The chain has TRBV27 and TRBJ1-2; maybe TRBD1 (5 bases). With 3 bases removed from V and 8 bases from J, the gap between germline ends came to 22 bases. CDR1 MNHEY and CDR2 SMNVEV come from the germline V gene (reference sequence). This CDR3 has 16 amino acids. CDR3 DNA: TGTGCCAGCAGTTTGTTAGTCCAGGGAGGAGTACAGGGCTACACCTTC. It translates to CASSLLVQGGVQGYTF.

The V call is TRBV6-1, the J call TRBJ2-7; D possibly corresponds to TRBD1 (6 bases). Germline V CDR1 and CDR2: MNHNS, SASEGT. The CDR3 covers 15 residues. V lost 2 bases to trimming and J lost 2 bases, with 13 bases between them. The DNA for the CDR3 is TGTGCCAGCAGTGAAAATAGGGGGACCCCCTACGAGCAGTACTTC. It encodes CASSENRGTPYEQYF.

CDR3: CASGGTASEQYF. The CDR3 DNA sequence: TGTGCCAGCGGAGGGACGGCCAGCGAGCAGTACTTC. The chain recombines TRBV27 with TRBJ2-7, with D tentatively TRBD2 (6 bases). The CDR3 length is 12 residues. CDR1 and CDR2 from the germline V gene are MNHEY and SMNVEV (reference sequence). The V gene lost 8 bases and the J gene lost 6 bases, with 14 bases spanning the gap.

The chain joins TRBV5-4 to TRBJ2-1; TRBD2 might be the D (5 bases). The CDR3 has 16 amino acids. Germline V lookup: CDR1 SGHNT, CDR2 YYREEE (reference sequence). V was clipped by 2 bases and J by 0 bases, with 12 bases between them. CDR3 bases: TGTGCCAGCAGCTTCCCCGGGGTCCGCTCCTACAATGAGCAGTTCTTC. Protein: CASSFPGVRSYNEQFF.

This clone showed up just a few times. V gene TRBV7-2 combines with J gene TRBJ1-2, with D tentatively TRBD1 (6 bases). V was cut by 0 bases and J by 4 bases, with 15 bases left in between. CDR3 size: 16 residues. Per the germline V gene, CDR1 is SGHTA and CDR2 is FQGNSA. The DNA of the CDR3 is TGTGCCAGCAGCTTAGCGTTAAACAGGGACCTCTATGGCTACACCTTC. This sequence encodes CASSLALNRDLYGYTF.

In this sample, this clone turned up a few times. The gene calls are TRBV4-3 and TRBJ2-2; 7 nucleotides line up with TRBD2. Losses at the gene ends were 1 base for V and 6 bases for J; bases not matched to a gene: 2. Germline CDR1 LGHNA, CDR2 YSLEER. The CDR3 covers 14 residues. CDR3 in DNA: TGCGCCAGCAGCCAAGGTCGGGAGGCCGGGGAGCTGTTTTTT. Amino acid sequence: CASSQGREAGELFF.

The J gene is TRBJ2-2, the V gene TRBV11-2, with TRBD2 matching over 7 bases. Germline lookup yields CDR1 SGHAT and CDR2 FQNNGV. With 5 bases clipped from V and 1 base from J, the junction kept 7 bases outside the gene matches. CDR3 size: 16 residues. The CDR3 protein is CASSKWEGLNTGELFF. The DNA for the CDR3 is TGTGCCAGCAGCAAATGGGAGGGCCTGAACACCGGGGAGCTGTTTTTT.

This chain uses TRBV11-1 with TRBJ1-3, with TRBD1 as a possible D gene (6 bases). This CDR3 spans 15 amino acids. Trimming took off 6 bases at V and 0 bases at J, with 12 bases between the two ends. Looked up from germline, CDR1 is SGHAT and CDR2 is FQDESV (reference sequence). The CDR3 DNA is TGTGCCAGCAGTTCGACAGGAGGCTCTGGAAACACCATATATTTT. This sequence encodes CASSSTGGSGNTIYF.

This clone was picked up one time. The genes are TRBV5-1 and TRBJ1-4; no firm D call. This CDR3 contains 12 residues. Trimming removed 5 bases from V and 8 bases from J, with 10 bases in between. CDR1 is SGHRS and CDR2 is YFSETQ in the germline V gene. The CDR3, as DNA: TGCGCCAGCAGGGGAGGAGGGGAAAAACTGTTTTTT. Its translation: CASRGGGEKLFF.

The V and J genes are TRBV6-4 and TRBJ2-2, with 9 bases that match TRBD2. Germline CDR1 reads MRHNA; CDR2 reads SNTAGT. This CDR3 region has 16 residues. V lost 6 bases and J lost 4; bases outside the gene matches: 9. Here the CDR3 DNA reads TGTGCCAGCAGCCCCGGACTAGCGTGGAGCACCGGGGAGCTGTTTTTT. Its protein product is CASSPGLAWSTGELFF.

This chain links TRBV4-1 with TRBJ2-1; TRBD2 agrees at 15 bases. CDR3 length: 16 residues. From germline, CDR1 is MGHRA and CDR2 YSYEKL. Unmatched junction bases numbered 5, after V lost 4 bases and J lost 7 bases. The CDR3 reads CASSRGGLAGGNEQFF. DNA of the CDR3: TGCGCCAGCAGCCGGGGGGGACTAGCGGGAGGAAATGAGCAGTTCTTC.

This clone was recorded a few times. V usage is TRBV19 and J usage is TRBJ2-1, with 8 bases fitting TRBD2. From germline, CDR1 is LNHDA and CDR2 SQIVND (reference sequence). The CDR3 consists of 15 residues. J was trimmed by 4 bases and V by 2 bases; bases with no gene match: 4. As DNA, the CDR3 is TGTGCCAGTAGTATATCCGGGAGGGGTTACAATGAGCAGTTCTTC. It translates to CASSISGRGYNEQFF.

This clone was counted only a few times. The chain recombines TRBV2 with TRBJ1-5; possible D gene TRBD1, 6 bases. V was pared by 4 bases and J by 5 bases, with 18 bases between. The CDR3 runs to 16 residues. Germline V gene sequence: CDR1 SNHLY, CDR2 FYNNEI. The CDR3 loop is CASSGDPGRGYQPQHF. The CDR3 nucleotides read TGTGCCAGCAGTGGTGACCCAGGGAGGGGGTATCAGCCCCAGCATTTT.

The rearrangement links TRBV29-1 to TRBJ1-1; 11 positions agree with TRBD1. V lost 3 bases, J lost 2 bases, and 5 bases stayed unmatched. Per germline, CDR1 SQVTM and CDR2 ANQGSEA. This CDR3 is 15 amino acids long. This chain's CDR3 is CSVDGDRGGNTEAFF. In DNA form, the CDR3 reads TGCAGCGTTGACGGGGACAGGGGGGGCAACACTGAAGCTTTCTTT. The entire variable domain, with the rest obtained from reference TRBV29-1 and TRBJ1-1, is as follows: SAVISQKPSRDICQRGTSLTIQCQVDSQVTMMFWYRQQPGQSLTLIATANQGSEATYESGFVIDKFPISRPNLTFSTLTVSNMSPEDSSIYLCSVDGDRGGNTEAFFGQGTRLTVV.

The chain links TRBV11-1 to TRBJ1-1, with TRBD1 matching over 11 bases. The germline V gene has CDR1 SGHAT and CDR2 FQDESV (reference sequence). Trimming at V came to 5 bases and at J to 5 bases, leaving 4 bases not matched to a gene. The CDR3 consists of 14 residues. CDR3 coding DNA: TGTGCCAGCAGCGGACAGGGGGCATGGACTGAAGCTTTCTTT. It is translated as CASSGQGAWTEAFF.